This T cell receptor beta chain was retrieved from a study of Ad26.COV2.S vaccination and SARS-CoV-2 variants. Sequenced by immunoSEQ multiplex PCR; TCRdb stores in-frame clones only, minus some. The table records roughly 420,000 clones, 85% to 90% of them present only once. The treatment here: about 20 received Ad26.COV2.S at low or high dose, single or two shots; 5 received placebo; per-sample allocation not given. Each sample was drawn 63 days after the first injection (of vaccine or placebo). The CDR3 is 11 amino acids. Per germline, CDR1 MNHEY and CDR2 SVGAGI. With 7 bases removed from V and 7 bases from J, the gap between germline ends came to 11 bases. On this clone itself: Its target is unknown.

Study observations and caveats: Relative to placebo recipients, vaccine recipients exhibited elevated spike-specific TCR breadth. Vaccinated and placebo-treated recipients had similar non-spike TCR breadth.

The chain carries TRBV6-5 and TRBJ2-7; tentative D call: TRBD2 (6 bases). The source of this sequence is a person aged 18-60 years who received the Ad26.COV2.S COVID-19 vaccine or a placebo. The sample consisted of peripheral blood, taken in a trial of Ad26.COV2.S vaccine versus placebo. CDR3 protein: CASTSGREQYF. CDR3 in DNA: TGTGCCAGCACCTCAGGGAGGGAGCAGTACTTC.